This T cell receptor beta chain stems from a study of chronic HIV infection and antiretroviral therapy (dated by TCRdb to about 2015). Libraries were prepared through 5' RACE. The reads were generated on an Illumina MiSeq. Starting from the raw public reads, TCRdb applied fastp trimming at Q25, assembled clones with MiXCR and retained in-frame beta chains. Rows are combined by CDR3 protein, so each entry shows the most common genes and DNA. For this sample the table gives just over 30,000 distinct CDR3 sequences, of which roughly 9.1% were detected only once. The ten top clones hold 2% to 2.5% of the sample. This clonotype was detected only a few times. The antigen it binds to is not known. No qualities accompany the bases; no much larger clone lies one base away. The germline V gene yields SNHLY for CDR1 and FYNNEI for CDR2. Ends trimmed: V by 11 bases, J by 5 bases; bases unmatched to a gene: 10. There are 13 amino acids in the CDR3, from cysteine to phenylalanine inclusive. Just CDR3 DNA is preserved here, 39 bases in frame from base 1.

The clonotype comes from an adult who had HIV and had not received antiretroviral therapy, or was an uninfected healthy control (not recorded which). The specimen was peripheral blood. The V and J segments used are TRBV2 and TRBJ2-7; 9 bases in the middle match TRBD1. The CDR3 loop reads CAQSRQGVDEQYF. The DNA is as follows: TGTGCCCAAAGCCGACAGGGGGTCGACGAGCAGTACTTC.